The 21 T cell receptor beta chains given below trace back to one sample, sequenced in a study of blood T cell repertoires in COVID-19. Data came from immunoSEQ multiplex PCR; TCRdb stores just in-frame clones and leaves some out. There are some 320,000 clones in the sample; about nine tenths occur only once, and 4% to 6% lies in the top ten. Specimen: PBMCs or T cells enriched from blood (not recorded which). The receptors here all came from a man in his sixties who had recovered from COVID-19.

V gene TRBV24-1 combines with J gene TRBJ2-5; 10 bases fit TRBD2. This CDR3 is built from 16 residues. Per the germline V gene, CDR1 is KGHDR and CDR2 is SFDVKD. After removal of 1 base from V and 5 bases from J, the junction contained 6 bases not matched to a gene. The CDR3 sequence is CATSDLRLAGVETQYF. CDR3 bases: TGTGCCACCAGTGATTTAAGGCTAGCGGGAGTCGAGACCCAGTACTTC.

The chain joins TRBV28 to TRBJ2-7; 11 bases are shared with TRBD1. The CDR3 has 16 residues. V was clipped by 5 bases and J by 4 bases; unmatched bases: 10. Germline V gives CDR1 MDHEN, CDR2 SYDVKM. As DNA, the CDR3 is TGTGCCAGCAGTGTTCCCCGGGACAGGGGGTCGTACGAGCAGTACTTC. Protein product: CASSVPRDRGSYEQYF.

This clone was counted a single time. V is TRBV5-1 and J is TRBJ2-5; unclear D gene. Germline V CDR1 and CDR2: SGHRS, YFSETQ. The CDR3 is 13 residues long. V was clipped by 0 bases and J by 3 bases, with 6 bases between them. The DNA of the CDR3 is TGCGCCAGCAGCTTGGTGGCAGAAGAGACCCAGTACTTC. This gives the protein CASSLVAEETQYF.

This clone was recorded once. CDR3 loop: CASSLAGGAYGYTF. CDR3 nucleotide sequence: TGCGCCAGCAGCTTGGCCGGGGGAGCCTATGGCTACACCTTC. The chain combines TRBV5-1 with TRBJ1-2; a possible D gene is TRBD1 (5 bases). The CDR3 extends over 14 amino acids. V lost 0 bases and J lost 4, with 10 bases in between. Germline-derived CDR1 and CDR2 are SGHRS and YFSETQ.

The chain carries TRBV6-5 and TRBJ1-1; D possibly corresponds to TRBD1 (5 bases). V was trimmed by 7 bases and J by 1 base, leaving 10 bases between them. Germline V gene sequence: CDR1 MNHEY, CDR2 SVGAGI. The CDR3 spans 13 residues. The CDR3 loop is CASNRQQNTEAFF. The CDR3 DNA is TGTGCCAGCAACCGACAGCAGAACACTGAAGCTTTCTTT.

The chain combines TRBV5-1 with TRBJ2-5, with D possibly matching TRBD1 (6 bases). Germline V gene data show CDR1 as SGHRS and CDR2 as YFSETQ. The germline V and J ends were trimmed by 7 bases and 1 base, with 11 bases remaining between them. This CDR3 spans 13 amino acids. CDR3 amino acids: CASWGPSQETQYF. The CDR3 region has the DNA TGCGCCAGCTGGGGGCCCTCCCAAGAGACCCAGTACTTC.

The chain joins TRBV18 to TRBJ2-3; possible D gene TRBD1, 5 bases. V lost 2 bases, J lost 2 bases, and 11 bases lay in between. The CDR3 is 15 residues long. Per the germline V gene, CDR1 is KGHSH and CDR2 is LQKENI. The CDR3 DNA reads TGTGCCAGCTCACCAGGATTCAGGGACACAGATACGCAGTATTTT. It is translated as CASSPGFRDTDTQYF. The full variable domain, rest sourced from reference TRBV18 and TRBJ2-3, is NAGVMQNPRHLVRRRGQEARLRCSPMKGHSHVYWYRQLPEEGLKFMVYLQKENIIDESGMPKERFSAEFPKEGPSILRIQQVVRGDSAAYFCASSPGFRDTDTQYFGPGTRLTVL.

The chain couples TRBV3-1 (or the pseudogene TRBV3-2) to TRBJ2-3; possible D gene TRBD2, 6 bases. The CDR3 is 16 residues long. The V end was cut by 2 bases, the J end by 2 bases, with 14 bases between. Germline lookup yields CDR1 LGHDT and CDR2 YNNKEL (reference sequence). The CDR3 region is CASSQLAADPTDTQYF. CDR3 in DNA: TGTGCCAGCAGCCAATTAGCGGCGGATCCCACAGATACGCAGTATTTT.

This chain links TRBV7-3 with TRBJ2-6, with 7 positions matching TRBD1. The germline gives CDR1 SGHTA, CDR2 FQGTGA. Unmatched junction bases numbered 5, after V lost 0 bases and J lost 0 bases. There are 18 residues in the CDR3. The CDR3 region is CASSLTGTVVSGANVLTF. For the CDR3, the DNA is TGTGCCAGCAGCTTAACCGGGACAGTTGTCTCTGGGGCCAACGTCCTGACTTTC.

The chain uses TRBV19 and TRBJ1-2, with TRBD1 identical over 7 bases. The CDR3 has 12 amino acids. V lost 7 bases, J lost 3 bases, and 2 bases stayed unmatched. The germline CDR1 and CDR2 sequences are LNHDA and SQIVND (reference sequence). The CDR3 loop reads CASNQGDYGYTF. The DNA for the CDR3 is TGTGCCAGTAACCAGGGGGACTATGGCTACACCTTC.

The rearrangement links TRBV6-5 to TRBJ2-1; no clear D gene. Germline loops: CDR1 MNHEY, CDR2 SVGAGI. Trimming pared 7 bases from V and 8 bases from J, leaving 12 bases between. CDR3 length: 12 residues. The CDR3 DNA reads TGTGCCAGCACCGCCGGTGTTCATGAGCAGTTCTTC. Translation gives CASTAGVHEQFF.

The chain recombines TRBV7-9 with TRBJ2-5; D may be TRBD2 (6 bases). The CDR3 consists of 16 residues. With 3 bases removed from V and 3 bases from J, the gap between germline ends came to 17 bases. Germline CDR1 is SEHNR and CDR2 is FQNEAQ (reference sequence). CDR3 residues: CASSFRMWDSEETQYF. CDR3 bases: TGTGCCAGCAGCTTCAGGATGTGGGACTCCGAAGAGACCCAGTACTTC.

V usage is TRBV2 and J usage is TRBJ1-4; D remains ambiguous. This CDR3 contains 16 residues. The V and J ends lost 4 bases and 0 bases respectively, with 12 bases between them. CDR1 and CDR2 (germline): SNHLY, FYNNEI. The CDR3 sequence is CASSVNSYATNEKLFF. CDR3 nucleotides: TGTGCCAGCAGTGTTAACAGCTATGCAACTAATGAAAAACTGTTTTTT.

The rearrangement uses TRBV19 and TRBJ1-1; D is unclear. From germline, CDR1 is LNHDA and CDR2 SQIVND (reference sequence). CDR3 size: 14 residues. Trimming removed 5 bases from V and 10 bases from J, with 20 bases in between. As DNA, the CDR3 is TGTGCCAGTAGTTCCCGAGGAGGAACAGTGCGAGCTTTCTTT. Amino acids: CASSSRGGTVRAFF. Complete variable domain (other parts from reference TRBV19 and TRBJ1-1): DGGITQSPKYLFRKEGQNVTLSCEQNLNHDAMYWYRQDPGQGLRLIYYSQIVNDFQKGDIAEGYSVSREKKESFPLTVTSAQKNPTAFYLCASSSRGGTVRAFFGQGTRLTVV.

The CDR3 nucleotides are TGCGCCAGCAGTCATGGGAGGGCTAACTATGGCTACACCTTC. Its translation: CASSHGRANYGYTF. This chain uses TRBV23-1 with TRBJ1-2; D not resolved. TRBV23-1 is flagged as an ORF with uncertain function. V lost 3 bases and J lost 0, with 8 bases in between. CDR3 length: 14 amino acids.

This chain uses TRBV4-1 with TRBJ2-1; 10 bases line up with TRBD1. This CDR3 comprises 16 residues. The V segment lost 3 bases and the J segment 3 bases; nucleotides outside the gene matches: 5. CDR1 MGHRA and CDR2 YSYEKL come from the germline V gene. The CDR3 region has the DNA TGCGCCAGCAGCCAGGAGGGACAGGGGAGCTACAATGAGCAGTTCTTC. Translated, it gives CASSQEGQGSYNEQFF.

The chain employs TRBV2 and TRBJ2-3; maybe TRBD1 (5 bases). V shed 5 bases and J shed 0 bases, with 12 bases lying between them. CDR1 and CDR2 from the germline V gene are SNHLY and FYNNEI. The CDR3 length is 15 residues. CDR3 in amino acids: CASSLRAGSTDTQYF. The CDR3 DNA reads TGTGCCAGCAGTCTCAGGGCTGGGAGCACAGATACGCAGTATTTT.

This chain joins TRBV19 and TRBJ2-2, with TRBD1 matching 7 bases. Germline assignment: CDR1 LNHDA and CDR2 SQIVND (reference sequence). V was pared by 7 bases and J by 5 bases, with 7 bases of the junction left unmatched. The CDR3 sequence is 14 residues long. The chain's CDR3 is CASNRDRGTGELFF. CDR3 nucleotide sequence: TGTGCCAGTAACCGGGACAGAGGGACCGGGGAGCTGTTTTTT.

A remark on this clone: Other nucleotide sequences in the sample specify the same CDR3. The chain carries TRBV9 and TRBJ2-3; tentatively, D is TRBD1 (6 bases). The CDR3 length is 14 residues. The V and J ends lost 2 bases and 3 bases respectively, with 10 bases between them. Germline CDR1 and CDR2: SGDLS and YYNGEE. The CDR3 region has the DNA TGTGCCAGCAGCGTGGGGACAAGTACAGATACGCAGTATTTT. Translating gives CASSVGTSTDTQYF.

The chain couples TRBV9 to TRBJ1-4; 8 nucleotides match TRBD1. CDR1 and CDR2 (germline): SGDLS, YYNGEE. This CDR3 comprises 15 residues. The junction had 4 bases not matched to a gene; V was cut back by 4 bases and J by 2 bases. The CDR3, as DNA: TGTGCCAGCAGCAGACAGGGGTTGACTAATGAAAAACTGTTTTTT. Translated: CASSRQGLTNEKLFF.

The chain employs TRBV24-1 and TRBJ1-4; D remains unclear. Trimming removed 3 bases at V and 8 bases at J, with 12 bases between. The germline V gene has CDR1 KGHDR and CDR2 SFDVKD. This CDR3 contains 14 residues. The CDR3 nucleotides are TGTGCCACCAGTGATGGTGGGTGGGAGGAAAAACTGTTTTTT. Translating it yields CATSDGGWEEKLFF.